This TCR beta chain derives from a study of cytomegalovirus exposure and HLA in healthy donors. Concerning this clone itself: Its specificity is unknown.

There are 14 residues in the CDR3. Trimming took 2 bases from V and 5 from J; bases not matched to a gene: 3. From germline, CDR1 is SGHTA and CDR2 FQGNSA. PCR was performed using 60 Vbeta and 13 Jbeta primers. The data were produced by immunoSEQ multiplex PCR, yet TCRdb's version contains in-frame clones alone and is incomplete. The table records roughly 40,000 clones, over 75% of them present only once. Overall study results and limits: V- and J-gene trimming in TCR beta was tied to a missense DCLRE1C variant by an analysis performed later. The authors excluded some V segments, including TRBV6-2 and TRBV6-3, as indistinguishable.

This TCR came from a man in his fifties or sixties in good health and CMV-seronegative. Sequencing was done on a sample of PBMCs. The chain joins TRBV7-2 to TRBJ1-1, with 9 bases lining up with TRBD1. As DNA, the CDR3 is TGTGCCAGCAGCTTATGGACAGGGGAAACTGAAGCTTTCTTT. This gives the protein CASSLWTGETEAFF.